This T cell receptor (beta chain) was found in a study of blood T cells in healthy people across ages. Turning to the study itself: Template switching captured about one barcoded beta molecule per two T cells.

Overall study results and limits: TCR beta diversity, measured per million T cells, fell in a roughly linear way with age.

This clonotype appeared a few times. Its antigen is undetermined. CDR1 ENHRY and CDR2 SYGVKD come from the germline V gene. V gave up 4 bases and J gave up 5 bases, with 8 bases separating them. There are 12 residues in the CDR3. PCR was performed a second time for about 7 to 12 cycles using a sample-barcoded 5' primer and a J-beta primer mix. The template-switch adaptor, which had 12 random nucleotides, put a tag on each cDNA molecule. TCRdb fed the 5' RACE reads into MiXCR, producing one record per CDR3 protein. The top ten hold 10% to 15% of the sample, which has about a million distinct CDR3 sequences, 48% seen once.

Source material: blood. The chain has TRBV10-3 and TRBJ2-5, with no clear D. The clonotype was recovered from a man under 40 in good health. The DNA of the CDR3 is TGTGCCATCAGTGCTAATCAGGAGACCCAGTACTTC. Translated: CAISANQETQYF.